These 27 T cell receptor beta chains came from one sample sequenced in a study of long-term antiretroviral therapy in people with HIV. The assay used was immunoSEQ (version v3.0), run at survey level. Libraries were prepared by immunoSEQ multiplex PCR; TCRdb keeps only in-frame clonotypes and omits some of them. The profile shows 11,000 or so clones, about four fifths of them singletons. Source: unsorted PBMCs, taken 1.2 years after starting antiretroviral therapy. The receptors originated from a man aged 40-50 years with HIV.

This rearrangement joins TRBV27 to TRBJ2-2; 10 bases are a match to TRBD2. V lost 5 bases, J lost 7 bases, and 10 bases stayed unmatched. From germline, CDR1 is MNHEY and CDR2 SMNVEV (reference sequence). There are 16 residues in the CDR3. CDR3 amino acids: CASSPLSGGAGGELFF. CDR3 nucleotide sequence: TGTGCCAGCAGTCCATTGAGCGGGGGGGCAGGCGGGGAGCTGTTTTTT.

Only one count was recorded for this clone. The genes are TRBV30 and TRBJ2-3; D is ambiguous. The V and J ends lost 2 bases and 0 bases respectively, with 9 bases between them. The CDR3 is made up of 14 amino acids. Germline-derived CDR1 and CDR2 are GTSNPN and SVGIG (reference sequence). The CDR3 nucleotides read TGTGCCTGGAGTCCGGCCTCTAGCACAGATACGCAGTATTTT. Amino acid sequence: CAWSPASSTDTQYF.

This clone was seen once. The CDR3 here is CASSLSSGGTGELFF. The CDR3 DNA follows: TGTGCCAGCAGTTTATCATCGGGGGGCACCGGGGAGCTGTTTTTT. The chain has TRBV27 and TRBJ2-2; 7 bases are a match to TRBD2. Germline V gene lookup returns CDR1 MNHEY and CDR2 SMNVEV (reference sequence). This CDR3 spans 15 amino acids. V was clipped by 0 bases and J by 4 bases; unmatched bases: 2.

The rearrangement joins TRBV27 to TRBJ1-6, with D hard to call. Trimming pared 3 bases from V and 7 bases from J, leaving 16 bases between. The CDR3 sequence is 16 residues long. CDR1 and CDR2 (germline): MNHEY, SMNVEV (reference sequence). CDR3 sequence (DNA): TGTGCCAGCAGTTTGCAGAGCGCAAACGAAAATTCACCCCTCCACTTT. This translates into CASSLQSANENSPLHF.

This clone was counted a single time. This chain joins TRBV10-3 and TRBJ2-1; 9 bases line up with TRBD2. The germline gives CDR1 ENHRY, CDR2 SYGVKD. The ends lost 0 bases at V and 7 bases at J; junction bases unmatched: 7. This CDR3 is built from 16 residues. The CDR3 loop reads CAISESATSGPNEQFF. The CDR3 DNA reads TGTGCCATCAGTGAGTCGGCGACTAGCGGCCCGAATGAGCAGTTCTTC.

The rearrangement links TRBV27 to TRBJ1-1, with D maybe TRBD1 (5 bases). Looked up from germline, CDR1 is MNHEY and CDR2 is SMNVEV (reference sequence). V was shortened by 3 bases and J by 10 bases, with 12 bases between the two germline ends. CDR3 size: 12 residues. This chain's CDR3 is CASSFGAGLAFF. As DNA, the CDR3 is TGTGCCAGCAGTTTTGGGGCAGGGCTAGCTTTCTTT.

The rearrangement links TRBV19 to TRBJ1-5, with D perhaps TRBD1 (5 bases). The CDR3 runs to 15 residues. V shed 2 bases and J shed 4 bases, with 12 bases lying between them. The germline V gene has CDR1 LNHDA and CDR2 SQIVND (reference sequence). The CDR3 region has the DNA TGTGCCAGTAGTATACAGAGGGGCCCAAATCAGCCCCAGCATTTT. This gives the protein CASSIQRGPNQPQHF.

As to this clone: At one end, the junction sequence differs from germline, possibly due to a read error. The chain combines TRBV5-6 with TRBJ1-5; 7 bases match TRBD1. The V gene's germline CDR1 is SGHDT and CDR2 YYEEEE. This CDR3 comprises 15 residues. The CDR3 DNA reads TGTGCCAGCAGCTCGAGAGGGGGCAGCACTCAGCCCCAGCATTTT. Residues: CASSSRGGSTQPQHF. Complete variable domain (other parts from reference TRBV5-6 and TRBJ1-5): DAGVTQSPTHLIKTRGQQVTLRCSPKSGHDTVSWYQQALGQGPQFIFQYYEEEERQRGNFPDRFSGHQFPNYSSELNVNALLLGDSALYLCASSSRGGSTQPQHFGDGTRLSIL.

This clone appeared a single time. The chain combines TRBV10-2 with TRBJ1-2; 9 nucleotides match TRBD1. The CDR3 has 14 residues. Germline CDR1 reads WSHSY; CDR2 reads SAAADI. The V and J ends lost 4 bases and 8 bases, in that order; junction bases with no gene match: 8. This CDR3 reads CASSGGDRVSGYTF. As DNA, the CDR3 is TGCGCCAGCAGTGGGGGGGACAGGGTGTCCGGCTACACCTTC.

V is TRBV7-9 and J is TRBJ2-7; weak D call: TRBD2 (5 bases). The ends were cut back, 1 base at V and 6 bases at J, with 16 bases in the middle. CDR1 is SEHNR, CDR2 FQNEAQ, per germline (reference sequence). The length of the CDR3 is 15 residues. This chain's CDR3 is CASSLVSGGGTEQYF. CDR3 DNA sequence: TGTGCCAGCAGCTTAGTATCAGGAGGAGGTACCGAGCAGTACTTC.

V usage is TRBV6-6 and J usage is TRBJ1-5; TRBD1 matches at 7 bases. The J segment lost 2 bases and the V segment lost 2 bases, leaving 0 bases of the junction unmatched. CDR1 and CDR2 (germline): MNHNY, SVGAGI (reference sequence). The length of the CDR3 is 14 residues. The CDR3 coding sequence is TGTGCCAGCAGTTACGGGACAGGCAATCAGCCCCAGCATTTT. Translation gives CASSYGTGNQPQHF.

The chain links TRBV30 to TRBJ2-1; D remains unclear. The CDR3 loop spans 14 amino acids. The V gene's germline CDR1 is GTSNPN and CDR2 SVGIG (reference sequence). Trimming removed 1 base at V and 9 bases at J, with 16 bases between. The CDR3 region is CAWSGALRKGEQFF. CDR3 DNA sequence: TGTGCCTGGAGTGGAGCGTTAAGGAAGGGTGAGCAGTTCTTC.

This chain links TRBV9 with TRBJ1-4; D unclear. Trimming cost V 4 bases and J 2 bases, with 15 bases left between them. CDR3 length equals 16 residues. The germline V gene encodes CDR1 SGDLS and CDR2 YYNGEE. The CDR3 here is CASSPPWIATNEKLFF. The CDR3 DNA follows: TGTGCCAGCAGCCCCCCCTGGATCGCGACTAATGAAAAACTGTTTTTT.

The chain employs TRBV19 and TRBJ1-4; D is perhaps TRBD1 (6 bases). Trimming shortened V by 6 bases and J by 0 bases, and 8 bases separated the two germline ends. Germline CDR1 is LNHDA and CDR2 is SQIVND (reference sequence). CDR3 length equals 14 residues. The CDR3 nucleotides read TGTGCCAGTAGGCGGACAGCAACTAATGAAAAACTGTTTTTT. Its protein product is CASRRTATNEKLFF.

This chain uses TRBV27 with TRBJ2-3, with D possibly being TRBD2 (6 bases). Looked up from germline, CDR1 is MNHEY and CDR2 is SMNVEV (reference sequence). The CDR3 extends over 17 amino acids. Trimming shortened V by 5 bases and J by 2 bases, and 20 bases separated the two germline ends. The CDR3 DNA is TGTGCCAGCAGTACCACCGTGGCTAGCGACCTCACAGATACGCAGTATTTT. It encodes CASSTTVASDLTDTQYF.

This clone was detected a few times. This chain links TRBV4-2 with TRBJ1-5; D is ambiguous. The CDR3 totals 14 residues. Per germline, CDR1 LGHNA and CDR2 YNFKEQ. With 6 bases removed from V and 0 bases from J, the gap between germline ends came to 9 bases. The CDR3 is CASSNRNSNQPQHF. In nucleotides, the CDR3 is TGTGCCAGCAGTAACCGTAATAGCAATCAGCCCCAGCATTTT.

The rearrangement uses TRBV4-3 and TRBJ1-1; D call uncertain. There are 13 residues in the CDR3. Looked up from germline, CDR1 is LGHNA and CDR2 is YSLEER. V lost 5 bases and J lost 4, with 11 bases in between. The CDR3 nucleotides read TGCGCCAGCAGCTTCAGAGGAGCCACTGAAGCTTTCTTT. Encoded protein: CASSFRGATEAFF.

The chain recombines TRBV18 with TRBJ2-3; 8 bases are shared with TRBD2. Germline V gene lookup returns CDR1 KGHSH and CDR2 LQKENI. Trimming removed 8 bases from V and 1 base from J; junction bases left unmatched: 2. The CDR3 totals 13 residues. CDR3 nucleotide sequence: TGTGCCAGCCTGACTAGCGGCACAGATACGCAGTATTTT. Translated: CASLTSGTDTQYF.

This chain connects TRBV5-1 to TRBJ2-3; D gene uncertain. Trimming took 1 base from V and 1 from J, leaving 10 bases between them. The germline V gene has CDR1 SGHRS and CDR2 YFSETQ. The CDR3 extends over 15 amino acids. This CDR3 reads CASSLRGVRTDTQYF. CDR3 DNA: TGCGCCAGCAGCTTGCGTGGGGTTCGCACAGATACGCAGTATTTT.

This clone showed up just a few times. CDR3 DNA: TGTGCCAGCAGCTACGGACAGGTAGTTTACGAGCAGTACTTC. This sequence encodes CASSYGQVVYEQYF. J is TRBJ2-7 and V is TRBV7-9; TRBD1 matches at 7 bases. Losses at the gene ends were 4 bases for V and 4 bases for J; bases not matched to a gene: 7. Germline loops: CDR1 SEHNR, CDR2 FQNEAQ (reference sequence). The CDR3 is 14 residues long.

This clone qualifies as medium-sized. The CDR3 nucleotides are TGTGCCAGTCGGGAAACGACAGGGAACTATGGCTACACCTTC. Translation gives CASRETTGNYGYTF. This rearrangement joins TRBV19 to TRBJ1-2; TRBD1 matches 7 bases. This CDR3 region has 14 residues. After removal of 8 bases from V and 2 bases from J, the junction contained 8 bases not matched to a gene. The germline V gene encodes CDR1 LNHDA and CDR2 SQIVND (reference sequence).

The chain joins TRBV7-6 to TRBJ1-3; D gene unclear. V dropped 1 base and J dropped 4 bases, with 5 bases sitting between them. CDR1 SGHVS and CDR2 FNYEAQ come from the germline V gene. The CDR3 covers 13 residues. The chain's CDR3 is CASSLDGGNTIYF. CDR3 DNA sequence: TGTGCCAGCAGCTTAGATGGGGGAAACACCATATATTTT.

The chain recombines TRBV4-1 with TRBJ1-5; TRBD1 might be the D (5 bases). Germline loops: CDR1 MGHRA, CDR2 YSYEKL. With 0 bases removed from V and 3 bases from J, the gap between germline ends came to 12 bases. The CDR3 runs to 16 residues. CDR3 sequence: CASSQEGAGNNQPQHF. DNA of the CDR3: TGCGCCAGCAGCCAAGAAGGGGCAGGGAACAATCAGCCCCAGCATTTT.

This chain uses TRBV7-2 with TRBJ2-5, with D possibly TRBD1 on 5 matching bases. The CDR3 extends over 15 amino acids. CDR1 and CDR2 (germline): SGHTA, FQGNSA. V was cut by 1 base and J by 5 bases, with 14 bases left in between. In DNA, the CDR3 is TGTGCCAGCAGCTTAGGCCCAACAGGTTACGAGACCCAGTACTTC. Protein product: CASSLGPTGYETQYF.

The chain is built from TRBV7-6 and TRBJ2-2; 12 positions match TRBD1. Germline V gene lookup returns CDR1 SGHVS and CDR2 FNYEAQ. V gave up 5 bases and J gave up 5 bases; unmatched junction bases: 3. The CDR3 contains 15 residues. The CDR3 region is CASSRDRGRTGELFF. The CDR3 nucleotides are TGTGCCAGCAGCCGGGACAGGGGGCGAACCGGGGAGCTGTTTTTT.

CDR3: CASSHRQGAGGTEAFF. The CDR3 nucleotides read TGCGCCAGCAGCCACCGACAGGGGGCGGGGGGCACTGAAGCTTTCTTT. V gene TRBV4-1 combines with J gene TRBJ1-1, with 10 bases matching TRBD1. Per the germline V gene, CDR1 is MGHRA and CDR2 is YSYEKL. V lost 3 bases, J lost 4 bases, and 8 bases stayed unmatched. The CDR3 runs 16 residues.

The chain has TRBV15 and TRBJ2-3; D is ambiguous. The CDR3 runs to 12 residues. V was shortened by 5 bases and J by 2 bases, with 5 bases between the two germline ends. Germline lookup yields CDR1 LNHNV and CDR2 YYDKDF (reference sequence). CDR3 region: CATSSNTDTQYF. CDR3 DNA sequence: TGTGCCACCAGCTCAAACACAGATACGCAGTATTTT.